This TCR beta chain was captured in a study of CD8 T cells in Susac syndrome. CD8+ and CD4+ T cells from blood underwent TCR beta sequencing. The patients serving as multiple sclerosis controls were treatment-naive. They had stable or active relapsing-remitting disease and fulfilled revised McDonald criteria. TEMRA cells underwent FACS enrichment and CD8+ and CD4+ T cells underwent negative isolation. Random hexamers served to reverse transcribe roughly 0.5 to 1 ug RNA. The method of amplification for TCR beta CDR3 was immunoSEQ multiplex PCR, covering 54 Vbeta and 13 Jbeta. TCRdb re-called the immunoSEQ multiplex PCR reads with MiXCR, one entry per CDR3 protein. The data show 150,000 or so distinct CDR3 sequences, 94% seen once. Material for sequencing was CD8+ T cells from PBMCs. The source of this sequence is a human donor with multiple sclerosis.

The CDR3 nucleotides are TGTGCCAGCAGTGAAAGTGGGGATCCTCGGATCTACGAGCAGTACTTC. As protein: CASSESGDPRIYEQYF. The chain has TRBV2 and TRBJ2-7; D gene unclear. This CDR3 is 16 amino acids long. Germline V gene sequence: CDR1 SNHLY, CDR2 FYNNEI. With 2 bases removed from V and 3 bases from J, the gap between germline ends came to 17 bases.